The clone carrying this T cell receptor (beta chain) was picked up many times. The junction departs from the called germline gene at one end, perhaps through a read error. The unsorted libraries were prepared from 2 million PBMCs (stored at -80 C). The cDNA was generated by 5'RACE with 10-nucleotide random UMIs. TCRdb used MiXCR to reprocess the 5' RACE reads, holding one entry per CDR3 protein. The sample has under 70,000 distinct CDR3 sequences; 3% to 4% are singletons. The entry originates in a study of neurological immune-mediated disorders. Per the germline V gene, CDR1 is ENHRY and CDR2 is SYGVKD. The CDR3 spans 19 residues.

The chain carries TRBV10-3 and TRBJ2-6; possibly TRBD1 for D (7 bases). Sequencing was carried out using PBMCs. The source of this sequence is a woman in her sixties or seventies with multiple sclerosis. The CDR3 spells CAVSPGANRGGSGANVLTF. CDR3 sequence (DNA): TGTGCCGTCAGCCCGGGAGCGAACAGGGGAGGCTCTGGGGCCAACGTCCTGACTTTC.